A selection of T cell receptor beta chains follows, all from one sample in a study of blood T cell repertoires in COVID-19. Clones were sequenced by immunoSEQ multiplex PCR, and TCRdb holds only the in-frame ones, with some missing. Altogether tens of thousands of clones are present, approximately 81% being singletons, with the ten largest covering less than 4.5%. Sequencing was performed on PBMCs or T cells enriched from blood (not recorded which). These TCRs come from a woman aged 40 to 50 with acute COVID-19. Both conserved end residues are part of each CDR3. The D gene is left open where the match is weak. Clone sizes are given selectively: once, few, many, or a class where the clone is expanded.

>TRBJ2-7|NA|TRBV20-1|NA
TGCAGTGCTAGTCTTCAGTCCTACGAGCAGTACTTC
CSASLQSYEQYF
>TRBJ1-1|TRBD1|TRBV18|many
TGTGCCAGCTCACGTGCGGGTGGAGGACAGGGCGGTACTGAAGCTTTCTTT
CASSRAGGGQGGTEAFF
>TRBJ1-4|TRBD1|TRBV5-4|NA
TGTGCCAGCAGCTCGACAGGGTACGGAGAAAAACTGTTTTTT
CASSSTGYGEKLFF
>TRBJ2-3|NA|TRBV6-1|NA
TGTGCCAGCAGTGAAAAAACGGCTTACAGGGCAGATACGCAGTATTTT
CASSEKTAYRADTQYF
>TRBJ1-1|NA|TRBV20-1|NA
TGCAGTGCCCCAGGGTCAAGTGAAGCTTTCTTT
CSAPGSSEAFF
>TRBJ2-7|TRBD2|TRBV5-4|once
TGTGCCAGCAGCTTTATAGGCGGGAGGCAACGGTACTTC
CASSFIGGRQRYF
>TRBJ2-1|NA|TRBV29-1|NA
TGCAGCGTTGTCTACTACAATGAGCAGTTCTTC
CSVVYYNEQFF
>TRBJ2-2|NA|TRBV10-1|NA
TGCGCCAGCAGTGATCAAGGATCTGGGAGGTACCCCGGGGAGCTGTTTTTT
CASSDQGSGRYPGELFF
>TRBJ2-1|TRBD1|TRBV10-2|once
TGCGCCAGCATCCCGGGACAGGTGACCTACAATGAGCAGTTCTTC
CASIPGQVTYNEQFF
>TRBJ2-3|NA|TRBV5-4|NA
TGTGCCAGCAGCTTGGTTGGAGGTGATACGCAGTATTTT
CASSLVGGDTQYF
>TRBJ1-1|NA|TRBV19|NA
TGTGCCAGTAGTATAGATCCAACAGCGAACACTGAAGCTTTCTTT
CASSIDPTANTEAFF
>TRBJ1-1|TRBD1|TRBV7-2|NA
TGTGCCAGCAGCCGTAGAACCACAGGGGTGACTGAAGCTTTCTTT
CASSRRTTGVTEAFF
>TRBJ2-1|NA|TRBV5-1|once
TGCGCCAGCAGCTTGGAGGGGGATGAGCAGTTCTTC
CASSLEGDEQFF
>TRBJ1-1|NA|TRBV5-1|NA
TGCGCCAGCAGCTTGGCGGGGAGGGGAACTGAAGCTTTCTTT
CASSLAGRGTEAFF
>TRBJ2-1|NA|TRBV19|NA
TGTGCCAGTACCCTGGGGGGACCCGGACCGTACAATGAGCAGTTCTTC
CASTLGGPGPYNEQFF
>TRBJ2-1|TRBD2|TRBV6-5|NA
TGTGCCAGCCCCCGGGGGGGAGGGAATGAGCAGTTCTTC
CASPRGGGNEQFF
>TRBJ1-1|NA|TRBV10-1|NA
TGCGCCAGCAGTGCAAACCCAGGGGAGACTGAAGCTTTCTTT
CASSANPGETEAFF
>TRBJ2-1|NA|TRBV3-1/TRBV3-2|NA
TGTGCCAGCAGCCAAGTAGTAGGAGAACACAATGAGCAGTTCTTC
CASSQVVGEHNEQFF
>TRBJ1-1|TRBD1|TRBV5-1|NA
TGCGCCAGCAGCTTAGACAGGGACACTGAAGCTTTCTTT
CASSLDRDTEAFF
>TRBJ2-2|NA|TRBV2|NA
TGTGCCAGCAAACGGGGGACCGGGGAGCTGTTTTTT
CASKRGTGELFF
>TRBJ2-3|NA|TRBV27|NA
TGTGCCAGCAGTTTCTCGCGGGCCTCCACAGATACGCAGTATTTT
CASSFSRASTDTQYF
>TRBJ1-6|NA|TRBV10-3|NA
TGTGCCATCGCCCCGACAAGTAATTCACCCCTCCACTTT
CAIAPTSNSPLHF
>TRBJ1-2|TRBD1|TRBV5-6|NA
TGTGCCAGCAGCTTGAGCTTGGGACAGGGGGCGCAAGGCTACACCTTC
CASSLSLGQGAQGYTF
>TRBJ2-5|NA|TRBV7-7|NA
TGTGCTAGCAGCCCGCAAGGAGGGGAGACCCAGTACTTC
CASSPQGGETQYF
>TRBJ2-1|TRBD2|TRBV3-1/TRBV3-2|NA
TGTGCCAGCAGCCATACGCTAGCGGGAGTATTGTTCTTC
CASSHTLAGVLFF
>TRBJ1-2|NA|TRBV5-1|once
TGCGCCAGCAGCTTGGCGAGCAGGGATTATGGCTACACCTTC
CASSLASRDYGYTF
>TRBJ2-3|NA|TRBV29-1|many
TGCAGCGTCGTCTCAGGGGGGAGTGGAGATACGCAGTATTTT
CSVVSGGSGDTQYF
>TRBJ1-5|TRBD1|TRBV19|NA
TGTGCCAGTAGCAAAATCCGGGACAGGTTCAATCAGCCCCAGCATTTT
CASSKIRDRFNQPQHF
>TRBJ2-3|TRBD2|TRBV5-1|NA
TGCGCCAGCAGCTTGCGGGGACTAGAGGCAGATACGCAGTATTTT
CASSLRGLEADTQYF
>TRBJ2-5|TRBD2|TRBV28|NA
TGTGCCAGCAGTTTGAGACCCGCGGGGACTACCGGGGGGACCCAGTACTTC
CASSLRPAGTTGGTQYF
>TRBJ1-2|TRBD1|TRBV5-1|few
TGCGCCAGCAGCTTACAGGGGGCGAAAGATAAAGGCTACACCTTC
CASSLQGAKDKGYTF
>TRBJ1-2|TRBD1|TRBV28|NA
TGTGCCAGCAGTGGACAGGGAACTCATGGCTACACCTTC
CASSGQGTHGYTF
>TRBJ2-1|NA|TRBV4-1|medium-sized
TGCGCCAGCAGAAACCAGGGGAGGGGGAACTACAATGAGCAGTTCTTC
CASRNQGRGNYNEQFF
>TRBJ2-5|NA|TRBV3-1/TRBV3-2|NA
TGTGCCAGCAGCCCGACTCCCCAGGGGAAAGAGACCCAGTACTTC
CASSPTPQGKETQYF
>TRBJ2-2|TRBD1|TRBV9|NA
TGTGCCAGCAGCGAGCAGTCGGACAGGGGGCAAACCGGGGAGCTGTTTTTT
CASSEQSDRGQTGELFF
>TRBJ2-3|TRBD2|TRBV7-9|NA
TGTGCCAGCAGCTCCCTTTCTAGCGGGAGTGCAGATACGCAGTATTTT
CASSSLSSGSADTQYF
>TRBJ2-7|TRBD2|TRBV6-5|NA
TGTGCCAGCAGTTACACCAGACTAGCGGGAGGTCACGAGCAGTACTTC
CASSYTRLAGGHEQYF
>TRBJ1-1|TRBD1|TRBV24-1|NA
TGTGCCACCCCGGACAGGCTTAATAACACTGAAGCTTTCTTT
CATPDRLNNTEAFF
>TRBJ1-6|NA|TRBV28|NA
TGTGCCAGCAGTTTTGGGGAGATTTATAATTCACCCCTCCACTTT
CASSFGEIYNSPLHF
>TRBJ2-3|NA|TRBV28|NA
TGTGCCAGCAGTTTCGGGTCCCAACTAGGGTCGGATACGCAGTATTTT
CASSFGSQLGSDTQYF
>TRBJ1-5|TRBD1|TRBV2|NA
TGTGCCAGCGGCACAGGGGGCGGCTGGCCCCAGCATTTT
CASGTGGGWPQHF
>TRBJ1-4|NA|TRBV7-8|NA
TGTGCCAGCAGCCCCTTAGGGGCAGGGTTAGGTGAAAAACTGTTTTTT
CASSPLGAGLGEKLFF
>TRBJ2-5|NA|TRBV11-2|NA
TGTGCCAGCAGCCCCGCGGAGACCCAGTACTTC
CASSPAETQYF
>TRBJ2-5|TRBD1|TRBV7-2|NA
TGTGCCAGCAGCTTAGAGCCAGGGGGCCAAGAGACCCAGTACTTC
CASSLEPGGQETQYF
>TRBJ1-6|NA|TRBV6-1|NA
TGTGCCAGCAGTGAAAGGGGTTTCTATAATTCACCCCTCCACTTT
CASSERGFYNSPLHF
>TRBJ2-5|NA|TRBV5-4|NA
TGTGCCAGCAGCCTAAGAGATTTACCACAAGAGACCCAGTACTTC
CASSLRDLPQETQYF
>TRBJ2-1|NA|TRBV19|NA
TGTGCCAGTAAATTGGACAGCAACATCAATGAGCAGTTCTTC
CASKLDSNINEQFF